This T cell receptor (beta chain) appears in the sequencing data of a study of blood T cell repertoires in COVID-19. Overall study context: The analysed material was cDNA or gDNA that came from T cells, B-cell-depleted T cells, or PBMCs.

In terms of age and location, participants ranged from roughly 18 to 90 years and lived in about 25 US areas. Cohorts were based on clinical histories the participants reported. This CDR3 is built from 12 residues. V shed 8 bases and J shed 4 bases, with 14 bases lying between them. The germline CDR1 and CDR2 sequences are GTSNPN and SVGIG (reference sequence). Sequencing used immunoSEQ multiplex PCR; TCRdb keeps in-frame clones, though not all of them. The table lists around 310,000 clones, roughly 90% of them singletons, with about 9.5% in the top ten. Specimen: PBMCs or T cells enriched from blood (not recorded which). The sequence came from a middle-aged woman who had recovered from COVID-19. V gene TRBV30 combines with J gene TRBJ1-1; maybe TRBD1 (6 bases). The chain's CDR3 is CARQDLGTEAFF. The CDR3 DNA is TGTGCCCGACAGGATTTGGGCACTGAAGCTTTCTTT.